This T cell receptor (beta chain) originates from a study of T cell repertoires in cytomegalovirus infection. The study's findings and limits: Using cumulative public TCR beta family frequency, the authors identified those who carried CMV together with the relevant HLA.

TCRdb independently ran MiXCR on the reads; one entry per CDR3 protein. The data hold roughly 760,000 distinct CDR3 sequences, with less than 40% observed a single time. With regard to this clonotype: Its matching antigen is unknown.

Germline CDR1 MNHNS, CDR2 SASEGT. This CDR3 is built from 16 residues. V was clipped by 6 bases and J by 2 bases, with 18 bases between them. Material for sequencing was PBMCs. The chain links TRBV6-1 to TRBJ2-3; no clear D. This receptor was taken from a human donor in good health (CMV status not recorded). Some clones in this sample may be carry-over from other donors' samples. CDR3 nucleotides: TGTGCCAGCAGGCCCCGACCGTGGGGATTCACAGATACGCAGTATTTT. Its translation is CASRPRPWGFTDTQYF.